This T cell receptor (beta chain) was sequenced for a study of response to subunit inactivated influenza vaccine. The germline V gene has CDR1 SGHRS and CDR2 YFSETQ. V lost 3 bases, J lost 2 bases, and 1 base stayed unmatched. The CDR3 loop spans 14 amino acids. One entry per CDR3 protein, called by TCRdb with MiXCR from the RT-PCR reads. This sample has about 540,000 distinct CDR3 sequences, with 20% to 25% found just once. The sample also formed part of further work on T cells expressing NK-cell markers. That report adds: Researchers built TCR beta cDNA using 5'RACE template switching with UMIs. In 5 to 7 donors, dominant CD3+CD56+NKG2C+ clones formed about 1.0-8% of CD8+ cells.

The sequencing used CD4+ T cells sorted from PBMCs, collected 11 to 12 days after vaccination. The chain has TRBV5-1 and TRBJ2-5; 10 nucleotides agree with TRBD2. The TCR was taken from a man aged 45-65 years who received an inactivated influenza vaccine. Written as DNA, the CDR3 is TGCGCCAGCAGCTGGACTAGCGGTCAAGAGACCCAGTACTTC. The encoded protein is CASSWTSGQETQYF.